The clone carrying this TCR beta chain was detected only once. The source of the sample is a study of shared clonotypes between healthy human individuals. Positive CCR7 selection of CD45RO-negative cells yielded the naive CD8 cells, and terminally differentiated effector memory CD45RA+ cells were excluded. Trimming cost V 6 bases and J 8 bases; bases outside gene matches: 8. CDR3 length equals 15 residues. In germline, CDR1 is SNHLY, CDR2 FYNNEI. Method: immunoSEQ multiplex PCR; TCRdb's copy keeps in-frame clones and lacks some. The repertoire has hundreds of thousands of clones, 95% to 96% of them found once; the top ten carry 0.11%.

The source material was naive CD8+ T cells sorted from blood. V is TRBV2 and J is TRBJ2-1, with 12 bases matching TRBD2. The receptor was derived from a woman younger than 45 in good health. The CDR3 is CASSTGLAGSDEQFF. The CDR3 coding sequence is TGTGCCAGCAGCACAGGACTAGCGGGATCGGATGAGCAGTTCTTC.